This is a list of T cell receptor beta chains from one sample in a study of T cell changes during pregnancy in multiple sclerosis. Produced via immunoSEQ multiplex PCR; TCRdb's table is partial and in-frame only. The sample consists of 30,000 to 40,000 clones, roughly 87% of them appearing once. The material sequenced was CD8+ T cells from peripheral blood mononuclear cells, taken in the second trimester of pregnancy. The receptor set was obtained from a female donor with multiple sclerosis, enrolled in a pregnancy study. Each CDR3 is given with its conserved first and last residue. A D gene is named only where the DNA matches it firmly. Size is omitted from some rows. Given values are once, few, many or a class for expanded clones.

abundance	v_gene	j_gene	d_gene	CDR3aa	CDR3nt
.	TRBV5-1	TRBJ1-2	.	CASSLGTAGYTF	TGCGCCAGCAGCTTGGGGACAGCTGGCTACACCTTC
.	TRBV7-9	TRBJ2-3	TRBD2	CASRPSGRSDTQYF	TGTGCCAGCAGACCCAGCGGGAGAAGCGATACGCAGTATTTT
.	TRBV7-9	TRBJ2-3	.	CASSSGLKGGTDTQYF	TGTGCCAGCAGCTCGGGCCTAAAGGGAGGCACAGATACGCAGTATTTT
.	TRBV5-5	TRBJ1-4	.	CASSFFFSTNEKLFF	TGTGCCAGCAGCTTCTTTTTCTCAACTAATGAAAAACTGTTTTTT
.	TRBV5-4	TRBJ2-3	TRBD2	CATRDYGADTQYF	TGTGCCACTCGGGACTACGGGGCAGATACGCAGTATTTT
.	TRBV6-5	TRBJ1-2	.	CASSLAGGANYGYTF	TGTGCCAGCAGTCTCGCCGGGGGAGCTAACTATGGCTACACCTTC
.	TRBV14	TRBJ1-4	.	CASSPSSDRTNEKLFF	TGTGCCAGCAGCCCCTCCAGCGATCGAACTAATGAAAAACTGTTTTTT
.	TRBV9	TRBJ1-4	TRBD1	CASSLRGGPEPLLGEKLFF	TGTGCCAGCAGCCTCAGAGGGGGCCCGGAACCCCTGCTTGGTGAAAAACTGTTTTTT
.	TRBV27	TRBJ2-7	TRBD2	CASSSLTSGRTYEQYF	TGTGCCAGCAGTTCCCTGACTAGCGGGCGTACCTACGAGCAGTACTTC
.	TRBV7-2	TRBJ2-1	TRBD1	CASSFTGVEQFF	TGTGCCAGCAGCTTTACAGGGGTTGAGCAGTTCTTC
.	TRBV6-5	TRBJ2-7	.	CASSYGDRRSYEQYF	TGTGCCAGCAGTTATGGGGATAGGAGGTCCTACGAGCAGTACTTC
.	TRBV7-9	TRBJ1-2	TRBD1	CASRWTGENYGYTF	TGTGCCAGCAGATGGACAGGGGAAAACTATGGCTACACCTTC
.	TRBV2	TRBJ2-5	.	CASRGQNQETQYF	TGTGCCAGCAGGGGACAAAACCAAGAGACCCAGTACTTC
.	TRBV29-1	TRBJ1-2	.	CSVPTDNYGYTF	TGCAGCGTGCCGACTGATAACTATGGCTACACCTTC
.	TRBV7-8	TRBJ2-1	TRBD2	CASSPTAGTSSYNEQFF	TGTGCCAGCAGCCCAACGGCCGGGACTAGCTCTTACAATGAGCAGTTCTTC
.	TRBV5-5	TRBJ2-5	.	CASSLWPQETQYF	TGTGCCAGCAGCTTATGGCCACAAGAGACCCAGTACTTC
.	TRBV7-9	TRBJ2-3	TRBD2	CASSRETSGNEDTQYF	TGTGCCAGCAGCCGAGAGACTAGCGGGAACGAAGATACGCAGTATTTT
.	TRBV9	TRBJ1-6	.	CASSVDGLDDSPLHF	TGTGCCAGCAGCGTAGATGGCCTCGATGATTCACCCCTCCACTTT
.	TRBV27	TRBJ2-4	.	CAIGWPKNIQYF	TGTGCCATTGGTTGGCCCAAAAACATTCAGTACTTC
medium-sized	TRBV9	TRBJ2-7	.	CASSTRTESLGEQYF	TGTGCCAGCAGCACCCGGACAGAATCCCTGGGGGAGCAGTACTTC
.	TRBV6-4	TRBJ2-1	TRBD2	CASRHLGRGGRFDNEQFF	TGTGCCAGCAGGCACCTGGGGCGGGGGGGCCGGTTCGACAATGAGCAGTTCTTC
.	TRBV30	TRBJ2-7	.	CAWKGAGGHEQYF	TGTGCCTGGAAGGGGGCAGGGGGGCACGAGCAGTACTTC
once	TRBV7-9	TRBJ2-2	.	CASSGPGEGPGELFF	TGTGCCAGCAGCGGGCCAGGGGAAGGGCCCGGGGAGCTGTTTTTT
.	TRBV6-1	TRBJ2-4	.	CASSERQGIAKNIQYF	TGTGCCAGCAGTGAACGGCAGGGGATAGCCAAAAACATTCAGTACTTC
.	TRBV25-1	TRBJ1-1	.	CASSTRRETEAFF	TGTGCCAGCAGTACACGGAGGGAGACTGAAGCTTTCTTT
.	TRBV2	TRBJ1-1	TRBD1	CASRTGQGLNTEAFF	TGTGCCAGCAGAACCGGACAGGGGTTGAACACTGAAGCTTTCTTT